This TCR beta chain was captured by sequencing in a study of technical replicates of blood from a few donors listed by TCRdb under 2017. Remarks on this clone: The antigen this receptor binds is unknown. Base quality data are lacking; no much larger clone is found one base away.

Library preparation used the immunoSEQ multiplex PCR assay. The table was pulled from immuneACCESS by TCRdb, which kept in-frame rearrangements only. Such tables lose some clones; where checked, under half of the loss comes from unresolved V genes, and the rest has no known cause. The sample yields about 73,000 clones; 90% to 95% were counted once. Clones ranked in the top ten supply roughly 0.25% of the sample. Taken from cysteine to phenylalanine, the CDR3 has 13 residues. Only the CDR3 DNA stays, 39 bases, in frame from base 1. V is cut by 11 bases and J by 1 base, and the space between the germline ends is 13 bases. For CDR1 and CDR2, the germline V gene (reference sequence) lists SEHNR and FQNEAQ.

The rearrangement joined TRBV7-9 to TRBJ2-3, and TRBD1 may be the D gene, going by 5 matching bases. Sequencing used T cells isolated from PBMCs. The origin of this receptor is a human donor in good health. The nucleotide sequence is TGTGCCGGATACGGACACGGCACAGATACGCAGTATTTT. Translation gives CAGYGHGTDTQYF.